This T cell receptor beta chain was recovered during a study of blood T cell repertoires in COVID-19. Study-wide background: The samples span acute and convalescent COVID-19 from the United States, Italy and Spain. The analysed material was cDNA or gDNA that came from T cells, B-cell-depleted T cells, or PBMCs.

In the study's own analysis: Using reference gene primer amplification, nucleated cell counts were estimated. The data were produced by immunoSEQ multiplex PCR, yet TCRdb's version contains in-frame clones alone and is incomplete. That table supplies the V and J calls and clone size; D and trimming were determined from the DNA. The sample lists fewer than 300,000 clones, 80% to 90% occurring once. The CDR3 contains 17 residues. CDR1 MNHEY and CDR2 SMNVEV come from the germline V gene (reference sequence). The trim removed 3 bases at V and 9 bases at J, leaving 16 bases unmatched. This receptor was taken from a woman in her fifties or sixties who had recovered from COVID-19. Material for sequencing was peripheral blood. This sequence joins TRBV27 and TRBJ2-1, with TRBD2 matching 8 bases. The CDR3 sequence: CASSLQGPAGGGVEQFF. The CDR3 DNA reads TGTGCCAGCAGTTTGCAAGGTCCGGCGGGAGGAGGGGTTGAGCAGTTCTTC.